The 30 T cell receptor beta chains reported below all come from one sample, sequenced in a study of T cell responses to AZD1222 COVID-19 vaccine (dated by TCRdb to the early 2020s). The protocol used for the library was the immunoSEQ multiplex PCR assay. What TCRdb holds here is the immuneACCESS table cut down to in-frame rearrangements. Part of the clones is not present; checked against another copy, under half of the missing clones reflect an unresolved V gene, and the others are unexplained. The sample contains about 84,000 clones, roughly 87% of them found a single time. The leading ten clones occupy about 1.6% of the sample. Sample time point, as interpreted from the label and publication: baseline before first vaccination. Here the sequenced sample was peripheral blood, taken on day 0 of AZD1222 vaccination. The receptors were gathered from an adult in good health.

The rearrangement uses TRBV11-3 and TRBJ2-1, with D possibly TRBD1 on 6 matching bases. CDR1 is SGHNT, CDR2 YENEEA, per germline. The V end lost 1 base, the J end lost 6 bases, and 7 bases lay between the germline ends. The CDR3 has 13 residues. The CDR3 spells CASSLGGPNEQFF. CDR3 in DNA: TGTGCCAGCAGCTTAGGGGGGCCCAATGAGCAGTTCTTC.

The V gene is TRBV19, the J gene TRBJ1-2; D is possibly TRBD1 (6 bases). In germline, CDR1 is LNHDA, CDR2 SQIVND (reference sequence). The CDR3 totals 13 residues. Trimming pared 6 bases from V and 6 bases from J, leaving 14 bases between. Written as DNA, the CDR3 is TGTGCCAGTAGGGAGGGGGGGGCTGATGGCTACACCTTC. This codes for CASREGGADGYTF.

The chain is built from TRBV5-1 and TRBJ2-7, with 9 bases lining up with TRBD2. The CDR3 loop spans 14 amino acids. Losses at the gene ends were 4 bases for V and 5 bases for J; bases not matched to a gene: 7. In germline, CDR1 is SGHRS, CDR2 YFSETQ. The chain's CDR3 is CASSVLAGEHEQYF. The CDR3, as DNA: TGCGCCAGCAGCGTCTTAGCGGGAGAGCACGAGCAGTACTTC.

The CDR3 DNA follows: TGTGCCAGCTCACCACTAACTAGCGCCTACGAGCAGTACTTC. It translates to CASSPLTSAYEQYF. The V call is TRBV18, the J call TRBJ2-7; 7 bases fit TRBD2. CDR1 and CDR2 from the germline V gene are KGHSH and LQKENI. CDR3 size: 14 residues. Trimming at V came to 1 base and at J to 2 bases, leaving 2 bases not matched to a gene.

The gene calls are TRBV4-1 and TRBJ1-5; perhaps TRBD1 as D (6 bases). Germline values: CDR1 MGHRA, CDR2 YSYEKL. V lost 1 base to trimming and J lost 3 bases, with 13 bases between them. The CDR3 totals 16 residues. The CDR3 DNA follows: TGCGCCAGCAGCCAAGGGGGGGCTACTCCCAATCAGCCCCAGCATTTT. This gives the protein CASSQGGATPNQPQHF.

This chain connects TRBV7-9 to TRBJ1-6; D gene unclear. The V gene's germline CDR1 is SEHNR and CDR2 FQNEAQ (reference sequence). V dropped 0 bases and J dropped 9 bases, with 6 bases sitting between them. The CDR3 is made up of 13 amino acids. CDR3 in amino acids: CASSLASISPLHF. CDR3 nucleotides: TGTGCCAGCAGCTTAGCGTCGATTTCACCCCTCCACTTT.

The CDR3 spells CASSSGAGLSSGANVLTF. In DNA, the CDR3 is TGCGCCAGCAGCTCAGGGGCAGGTCTGAGCTCTGGGGCCAACGTCCTGACTTTC. The chain couples TRBV5-1 to TRBJ2-6; weak D call: TRBD1 (6 bases). Germline V lookup: CDR1 SGHRS, CDR2 YFSETQ. This CDR3 has 18 amino acids. The V gene lost 3 bases and the J gene lost 0 bases, with 16 bases spanning the gap.

The genes are TRBV3-1 (or the pseudogene TRBV3-2) and TRBJ2-1; D not certain. V lost 1 base to trimming and J lost 0 bases, with 10 bases between them. CDR3 length equals 16 residues. CDR1 and CDR2 (germline): LGHDT, YNNKEL (reference sequence). This CDR3 reads CASSQVWALSYNEQFF. CDR3 bases: TGTGCCAGCAGCCAAGTTTGGGCTCTCTCCTACAATGAGCAGTTCTTC.

The genes are TRBV19 and TRBJ2-2; TRBD1 matches 10 bases. Germline V gives CDR1 LNHDA, CDR2 SQIVND (reference sequence). The CDR3 is 15 amino acids. After removal of 11 bases from V and 2 bases from J, the junction contained 8 bases not matched to a gene. This chain's CDR3 is CASSDRGGNTGELFF. In nucleotides, the CDR3 is TGTGCCTCGTCGGACAGGGGGGGAAACACCGGGGAGCTGTTTTTT.

This chain joins TRBV5-1 and TRBJ1-1, with D hard to call. The germline V gene encodes CDR1 SGHRS and CDR2 YFSETQ. This CDR3 has 13 amino acids. Trimming pared 4 bases from V and 3 bases from J, leaving 10 bases between. CDR3 amino acids: CASSNQQDTEAFF. As DNA, the CDR3 is TGCGCCAGCAGCAATCAGCAAGACACTGAAGCTTTCTTT.

The rearrangement joins TRBV21-1 to TRBJ1-1. TRBV21-1 is labeled a pseudogene. The CDR3 is made up of 14 amino acids. CDR3 bases: TGTGCCAGCAGCAGGAGGGGGGGAGACACTGAAGCTTTCTTT. It is translated as CASSRRGGDTEAFF.

This rearrangement joins TRBV29-1 to TRBJ1-5; 10 positions match TRBD1. The V and J ends lost 0 bases and 7 bases, in that order; junction bases with no gene match: 6. The CDR3 is 15 amino acids. The V gene's germline CDR1 is SQVTM and CDR2 ANQGSEA. The CDR3 here is CSVEERDRGDQPQHF. CDR3 bases: TGCAGCGTTGAAGAGAGGGACAGGGGTGACCAGCCCCAGCATTTT.

V and J are TRBV6-6 and TRBJ2-6; weak D call: TRBD1 (5 bases). CDR1 and CDR2 (germline): MNHNY, SVGAGI (reference sequence). There are 16 residues in the CDR3. With 0 bases removed from V and 4 bases from J, the gap between germline ends came to 10 bases. Written as DNA, the CDR3 is TGTGCCAGCAGTTACTCTAGTGGGGCCGGGGCCAACGTCCTGACTTTC. Its translation: CASSYSSGAGANVLTF.

The J gene is TRBJ2-3, the V gene TRBV7-9; TRBD2 might be the D (5 bases). CDR1 and CDR2 from the germline V gene are SEHNR and FQNEAQ (reference sequence). This CDR3 has 15 amino acids. Deletions cut 1 base from V and 4 bases from J, with 12 bases between. CDR3 coding DNA: TGTGCCAGCAGCTTAGGAGGGATTTTAGCAGATACGCAGTATTTT. Its protein product is CASSLGGILADTQYF.

The chain carries TRBV27 and TRBJ1-4, with 8 bases identical to TRBD1. CDR1 and CDR2 from the germline V gene are MNHEY and SMNVEV (reference sequence). The CDR3 consists of 14 residues. The J segment lost 5 bases and the V segment lost 4 bases, leaving 3 bases of the junction unmatched. CDR3: CASSSWTGNEKLFF. Written as DNA, the CDR3 is TGTGCCAGCAGTTCTTGGACAGGGAATGAAAAACTGTTTTTT. The full variable domain, in which reference TRBV27 and TRBJ1-4 provide the parts outside the CDR3, is EAQVTQNPRYLITVTGKKLTVTCSQNMNHEYMSWYRQDPGLGLRQIYYSMNVEVTDKGDVPEGYKVSRKEKRNFPLILESPSPNQTSLYFCASSSWTGNEKLFFGSGTQLSVL.

V gene TRBV7-9 combines with J gene TRBJ2-1; 8 nucleotides agree with TRBD2. This CDR3 contains 14 residues. V was clipped by 1 base and J by 7 bases; unmatched bases: 3. Germline assignment: CDR1 SEHNR and CDR2 FQNEAQ (reference sequence). This CDR3 is CASSLGLARNEQFF. Written as DNA, the CDR3 is TGTGCCAGCAGCTTAGGACTAGCGAGAAATGAGCAGTTCTTC.

The chain employs TRBV10-2 and TRBJ1-2; no clear D. The length of the CDR3 is 12 residues. V was trimmed by 0 bases and J by 6 bases, leaving 5 bases between them. CDR1 is WSHSY, CDR2 SAAADI, per germline. CDR3 residues: CASSESGHGYTF. The DNA for the CDR3 is TGCGCCAGCAGTGAGTCAGGGCATGGCTACACCTTC.

The gene calls are TRBV6-5 and TRBJ1-5; the D is unclear. V was clipped by 6 bases and J by 7 bases, with 7 bases between them. The CDR3 sequence is 11 residues long. Germline CDR1 and CDR2: MNHEY and SVGAGI. The CDR3 loop reads CASRDEQPQHF. DNA for the CDR3: TGTGCCAGCAGAGACGAACAGCCCCAGCATTTT.

The chain recombines TRBV6-2 or TRBV6-3 with TRBJ2-7; D is unclear. Germline V lookup: CDR1 MNHEY, CDR2 SVGEGT. Trimming pared 0 bases from V and 3 bases from J, leaving 12 bases between. The CDR3 length is 15 residues. This CDR3 reads CASSYSSRTDYEQYF. CDR3 in DNA: TGTGCCAGCAGTTACTCGTCCAGGACCGACTACGAGCAGTACTTC.

The chain uses TRBV18 and TRBJ1-6; 7 bases are shared with TRBD1. V was clipped by 6 bases and J by 7 bases; unmatched bases: 6. This CDR3 spans 14 amino acids. Per germline, CDR1 KGHSH and CDR2 LQKENI. The CDR3 region has the DNA TGTGCCAGCTCCCGACAGGGAGGCAATTCACCCCTCCACTTT. Its protein product is CASSRQGGNSPLHF.

By share, this clone counts as medium-sized. The chain is built from TRBV6-5 and TRBJ1-2, with no clear D. The CDR3 loop spans 13 amino acids. V was clipped by 6 bases and J by 0 bases, with 8 bases between them. From germline, CDR1 is MNHEY and CDR2 SVGAGI. The CDR3 sequence is CASRPGANYGYTF. The CDR3 coding sequence is TGTGCCAGCAGACCGGGCGCTAACTATGGCTACACCTTC.

V gene TRBV19 combines with J gene TRBJ1-5; possibly TRBD1 for D (5 bases). The CDR3 covers 15 residues. The V and J ends lost 7 bases and 0 bases respectively, with 13 bases between them. Germline V CDR1 and CDR2: LNHDA, SQIVND (reference sequence). The DNA for the CDR3 is TGTGCCAGTACTCCCCGACAGCATAGCAATCAGCCCCAGCATTTT. The encoded protein is CASTPRQHSNQPQHF.

V gene TRBV12-3 or TRBV12-4 combines with J gene TRBJ1-3; D gene ambiguous. Trimming removed 5 bases from V and 2 bases from J, with 7 bases in between. This CDR3 comprises 13 residues. CDR3 sequence (DNA): TGTGCCAGCAGTCCTCATACTGGAAACACCATATATTTT. Residues: CASSPHTGNTIYF.

The chain is built from TRBV6-6 and TRBJ2-7, with TRBD1 matching over 7 bases. Germline CDR1 reads MNHNY; CDR2 reads SVGAGI (reference sequence). The CDR3 extends over 15 amino acids. J was trimmed by 2 bases and V by 1 base; bases with no gene match: 5. CDR3 sequence reads: CASSYFTGVAYEQYF. CDR3 DNA sequence: TGTGCCAGCAGTTACTTCACAGGGGTGGCCTACGAGCAGTACTTC.

The gene calls are TRBV7-8 and TRBJ2-3, with 14 nucleotides matching TRBD2. The CDR3 extends over 16 amino acids. The junction had 7 bases not matched to a gene; V was cut back by 5 bases and J by 6 bases. Germline CDR1 is SGHVS and CDR2 is FQNEAQ. The CDR3 DNA reads as TGTGCCAGCAGCCCAACGACTAGCGGGAGGGCGGATACGCAGTATTTT. It yields the protein CASSPTTSGRADTQYF.

This chain links TRBV11-2 with TRBJ1-4; D gene ambiguous. Trimming cost V 1 base and J 3 bases, with 9 bases left between them. The CDR3 sequence is 15 residues long. Germline CDR1 SGHAT, CDR2 FQNNGV. CDR3 sequence reads: CASSLVPAANEKLFF. The CDR3 DNA sequence: TGTGCCAGCAGCTTAGTACCAGCAGCTAATGAAAAACTGTTTTTT.

J is TRBJ1-4 and V is TRBV28; the D is unclear. The CDR3 has 11 amino acids. In germline, CDR1 is MDHEN, CDR2 SYDVKM. Deletions cut 10 bases from V and 5 bases from J, with 8 bases between. CDR3 nucleotide sequence: TGTGCCACTTCCTCAAATGAAAAACTGTTTTTT. It yields the protein CATSSNEKLFF.

The chain carries TRBV7-8 and TRBJ2-1; D is unresolved. V lost 5 bases, J lost 7 bases, and 9 bases lay in between. This CDR3 region has 12 residues. Germline CDR1 SGHVS, CDR2 FQNEAQ. CDR3 coding DNA: TGTGCCAGCAGCCACGAGATTAATGAGCAGTTCTTC. Translating it yields CASSHEINEQFF.

The chain uses TRBV6-2 or TRBV6-3 and TRBJ2-1, with 13 positions matching TRBD2. Trimming cost V 2 bases and J 6 bases; bases outside gene matches: 1. The germline V gene has CDR1 MNHEY and CDR2 SVGEGT. The CDR3 has 15 residues. The CDR3 protein is CASSYGLAGANEQFF. The CDR3 DNA is TGTGCCAGCAGTTACGGACTAGCGGGGGCCAATGAGCAGTTCTTC.

The chain employs TRBV6-5 and TRBJ2-7; 7 nucleotides line up with TRBD1. With V trimmed by 6 bases and J by 0 bases, 5 bases remained unmatched. The CDR3 loop spans 14 amino acids. Germline CDR1 reads MNHEY; CDR2 reads SVGAGI. CDR3 DNA: TGTGCCAGCAGATTGACAGGGAGCTCCTACGAGCAGTACTTC. Translation gives CASRLTGSSYEQYF.